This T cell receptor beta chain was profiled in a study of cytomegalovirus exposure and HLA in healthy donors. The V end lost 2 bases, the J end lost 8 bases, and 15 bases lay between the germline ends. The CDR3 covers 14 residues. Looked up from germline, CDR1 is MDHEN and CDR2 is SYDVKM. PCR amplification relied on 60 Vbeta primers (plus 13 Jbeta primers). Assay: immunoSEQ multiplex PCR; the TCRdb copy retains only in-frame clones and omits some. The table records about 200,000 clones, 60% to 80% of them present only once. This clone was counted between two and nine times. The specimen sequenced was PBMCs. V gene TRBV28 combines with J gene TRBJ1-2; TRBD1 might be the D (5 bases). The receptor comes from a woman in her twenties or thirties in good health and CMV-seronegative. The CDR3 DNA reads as TGTGCCAGCAGTTTAGTGGGGGACTCGCGGGGCTACACCTTC. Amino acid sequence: CASSLVGDSRGYTF.